A selection of T cell receptor beta chains follows, all from one sample in a study of monozygotic twins with inflammatory bowel disease. TCRdb re-analyzed the 5' RACE reads; it lists each CDR3 protein once, without DNA. There are roughly 160,000 distinct CDR3 sequences in the sample, with approximately 2.4% held by the top ten. The sequenced sample consisted of blood. These receptors were taken from a human donor with ulcerative colitis or Crohn's disease, or a healthy co-twin of an affected twin (not recorded which). Each CDR3 is given with its conserved first and last residue.

v_call	j_call	cdr3_aa
TRBV12-3/TRBV12-4	TRBJ1-2	CASSLVLGWNYGYTF
TRBV7-3	TRBJ2-1	CASSPRAGSYNEQFF
TRBV12-3/TRBV12-4	TRBJ2-2	CASSLEIWARELFF
TRBV2	TRBJ2-2	CASSQDRLNTGELFF
TRBV20-1	TRBJ2-1	CSAVTLDSSSVNEQFF
TRBV7-6	TRBJ2-2	CASSLQENTGELFF
TRBV28	TRBJ1-2	CASSRPSRDRGLQRQRGYTF
TRBV4-3	TRBJ2-5	CASSQDGPETQYF
TRBV20-1	TRBJ2-3	CSASRTSDSTDTQYF
TRBV9	TRBJ2-3	CASSPRLAGAGDTQYF
TRBV20-1	TRBJ2-1	CSARALATGFSYNEQFF
TRBV9	TRBJ1-1	CASSDLRQADTEAFF
TRBV15	TRBJ2-2	CATGLVPGELFF
TRBV5-1	TRBJ1-1	CASKKDTGDTEAFF
TRBV5-1	TRBJ1-3	CASSLGEGGNTIYF
TRBV5-1	TRBJ2-2	CASSRAGETGELFF
TRBV12-3/TRBV12-4	TRBJ2-2	CASTLPRGLNTGELFF
TRBV7-9	TRBJ1-6	CASSEGGGGSPLHF
TRBV11-1	TRBJ2-1	CASSSSRQRLSLYNEQFF
TRBV11-3	TRBJ1-1	CASSRRGDEAFF
TRBV20-1	TRBJ2-7	CSAGVWSYEQYF
TRBV28	TRBJ1-1	CASSPNKAEAFF
TRBV10-3	TRBJ2-1	CAIQTYNEQFF
TRBV11-1	TRBJ2-1	CASSLGGTSGRSYNEQFF
TRBV20-1	TRBJ2-3	CSARPRSKLAGGPSTDTQYF
TRBV7-9	TRBJ2-7	CASSLVREEQYF
TRBV6-1	TRBJ1-2	CASLLPGTGGLGYTF
TRBV7-9	TRBJ1-1	CASSPLLGRAVGTEAFF
TRBV7-2	TRBJ2-7	CASSSPGLPRDEQYF
TRBV6-2/TRBV6-3	TRBJ2-3	CASSYPPGLAGVISQYF
TRBV19	TRBJ2-1	CASSGDLWRGYNEQFF
TRBV5-5	TRBJ2-1	CASGLEGQGGLEFF
TRBV11-2	TRBJ2-2	CASTGTTYTGELFF
TRBV4-2	TRBJ2-7	CASSQDHDRFAYEQYF
TRBV7-2	TRBJ2-7	CAGSAGLAGYEQYF
TRBV7-3	TRBJ2-1	CASSIAGTRISNEQFF
TRBV20-1	TRBJ2-4	CSARRPGFESKNIQYF
TRBV5-1	TRBJ2-2	CASKVLSSGRAGELFF
TRBV5-1	TRBJ2-7	CASSLSVGYEQYF
TRBV11-2	TRBJ2-1	CASSSDGPPYNEQFF
TRBV15	TRBJ1-5	CATSRDRESQPQHF
TRBV11-2	TRBJ2-1	CASSLLMMREQFF
TRBV12-3/TRBV12-4	TRBJ1-2	CASSPGPTYGYTF
TRBV5-6	TRBJ2-7	CASSWSSHLYEQYF
TRBV18	TRBJ1-2	CASSHGQDYGYTF
TRBV7-8	TRBJ2-7	CASNQRGSSYEQYF
TRBV19	TRBJ2-1	CASRTTETYNEQFF
TRBV6-1	TRBJ2-6	CASTLRGDTHSGASVLTF
TRBV20-1	TRBJ2-1	CSESGRANEQFF
TRBV2	TRBJ2-1	CASSSDVNEQFF
TRBV12-3/TRBV12-4	TRBJ2-2	CASSRPGTDTGELFF
TRBV25-1	TRBJ2-3	CASSEPRGSGSTDTQYF
TRBV5-6	TRBJ2-3	CASSLGGQGTTTQYF
TRBV5-1	TRBJ1-5	CASSLAGTGGQPQHF
TRBV6-5	TRBJ2-7	CASRKAGAYEQYF
TRBV28	TRBJ1-5	CATSGNTNKPSQHF
TRBV27	TRBJ2-1	CASSLSGSTGYEQFF
TRBV20-1	TRBJ1-5	CSARGAPSRDTPFYSNQPQHF
TRBV12-3/TRBV12-4	TRBJ1-6	CASSQSGPNFSPLHF